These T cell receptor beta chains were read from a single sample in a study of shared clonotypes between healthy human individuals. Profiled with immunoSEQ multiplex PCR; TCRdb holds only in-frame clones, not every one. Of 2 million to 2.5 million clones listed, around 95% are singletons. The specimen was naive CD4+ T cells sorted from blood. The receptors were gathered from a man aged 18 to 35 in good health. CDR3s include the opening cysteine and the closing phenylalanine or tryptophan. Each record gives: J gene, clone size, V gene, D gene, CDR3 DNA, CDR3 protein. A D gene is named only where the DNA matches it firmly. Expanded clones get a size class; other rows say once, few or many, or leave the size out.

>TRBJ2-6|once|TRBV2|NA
TGTGCCAGCACCGGAGAGGGTAGGCCCGGGGCCAACGTCCTGACTTTC
CASTGEGRPGANVLTF
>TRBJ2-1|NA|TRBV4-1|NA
TGCGCCAGCAGCCCTCTGCATCGGACTGGTCAGGGTGAGCAGTTCTTC
CASSPLHRTGQGEQFF
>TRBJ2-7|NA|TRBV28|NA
TGTGCCAGCGGGACACCGGGTGAGCAGTACTTC
CASGTPGEQYF
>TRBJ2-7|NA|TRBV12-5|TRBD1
TGTGCTAGTGGTTCGGACAGGCCCGCCTACGAGCAGTACTTC
CASGSDRPAYEQYF
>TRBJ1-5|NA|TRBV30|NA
TGTGCCTGGAGTGTGGGGGTGAGCAATCAGCCCCAGCATTTT
CAWSVGVSNQPQHF
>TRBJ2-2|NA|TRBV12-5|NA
TGTGCTAGTGGTTTGGTAAACGGGAACACCGGGGAGCTGTTTTTT
CASGLVNGNTGELFF
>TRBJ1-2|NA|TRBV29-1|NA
TGCAGCGTTGCCCTGACCTATGGCTACACCTTC
CSVALTYGYTF
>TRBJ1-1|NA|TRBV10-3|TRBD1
TGTGCCATCAGTGCCAGGGGGGAGGCCACTGAAGCTTTCTTT
CAISARGEATEAFF
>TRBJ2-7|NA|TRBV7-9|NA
TGTGCCAGCAGCTCTGAACTTATCCGTTACGAGCAGTACTTC
CASSSELIRYEQYF
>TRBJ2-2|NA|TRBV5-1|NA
TGCGCCAGTGCCGGACAAATGGGCACCGGGGAGCTGTTTTTT
CASAGQMGTGELFF
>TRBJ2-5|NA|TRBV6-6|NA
TGTGCCAGCAGCCACCTGGGGGCAGGAGCCCAAGAGACCCAGTACTTC
CASSHLGAGAQETQYF
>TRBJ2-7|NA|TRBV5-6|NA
TGTGCCAGCAGCACCGCGGGCGAGCAGTACTTC
CASSTAGEQYF
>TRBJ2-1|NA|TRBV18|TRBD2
TGTGCCAGCTCACCGAGTCTAGCGGGAGGGTCCAATGAGCAGTTCTTC
CASSPSLAGGSNEQFF
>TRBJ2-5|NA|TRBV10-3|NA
TGTGCCGCGGGGGCCTACCAAGAGACCCAGTACTTC
CAAGAYQETQYF
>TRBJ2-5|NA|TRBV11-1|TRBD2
TGTGCCAGCAGAACCTCTAGCGGGAGGTTCCAAGAGACCCAGTACTTC
CASRTSSGRFQETQYF
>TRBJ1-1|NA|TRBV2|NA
TGTGCCAGCAGTGACTCTCAAACTTTGAACACTGAAGCTTTCTTT
CASSDSQTLNTEAFF
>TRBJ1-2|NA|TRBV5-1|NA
TGCGCCAGCAGCTTACAGGGTCCCGATGGCTACACCTTC
CASSLQGPDGYTF
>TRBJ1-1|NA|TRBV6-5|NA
TGTGCCAGCAGCCCCAGAAACACTGAAGCTTTCTTT
CASSPRNTEAFF
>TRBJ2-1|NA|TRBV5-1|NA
TGCGCCAGCAGCTTGGCGGTGGCCTACAATGAGCAGTTCTTC
CASSLAVAYNEQFF
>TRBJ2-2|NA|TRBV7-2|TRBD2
TGTGCCAGCAGCTTAGCGGTTAGCGGGGGACACGGGGAGCTGTTTTTT
CASSLAVSGGHGELFF
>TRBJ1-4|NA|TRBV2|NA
TGTGCCAGCAGGGGGACCCATGTGGGCGAAAAACTGTTTTTT
CASRGTHVGEKLFF
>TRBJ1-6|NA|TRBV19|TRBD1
TGTGCCAGTATGAGGACAGGCGGTAATTCACCCCTCCACTTT
CASMRTGGNSPLHF
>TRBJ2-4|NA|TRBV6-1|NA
TGTGCCAGCAAGCGACTAGAGAACATTCAGTACTTC
CASKRLENIQYF
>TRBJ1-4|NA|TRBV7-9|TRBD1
TGTGCCAGCAGTCTGACAGGGGAAGAAAAACTGTTTTTT
CASSLTGEEKLFF
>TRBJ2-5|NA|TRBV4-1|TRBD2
TGCGCCAGCAGCCAAGATAAAACTAGCGGGGGCCAAGAGACCCAGTACTTC
CASSQDKTSGGQETQYF
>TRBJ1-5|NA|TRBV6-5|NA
TGTGCCAGCAGTTACTCACAGGGCCTGGGTCAGCCCCAGCATTTT
CASSYSQGLGQPQHF
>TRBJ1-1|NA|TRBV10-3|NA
TGTGCCATCAGTGAGTCGACGGAGAACACTGAAGCTTTCTTT
CAISESTENTEAFF
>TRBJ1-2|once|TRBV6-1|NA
TGTGCCAGCAGTGAAGCCCCCCACCGACCAATTAACTATGGCTACACCTTC
CASSEAPHRPINYGYTF
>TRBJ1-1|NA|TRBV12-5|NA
TGTGCTAGTGGTTCTGAGGGTTCTGAAGCTTTCTTT
CASGSEGSEAFF
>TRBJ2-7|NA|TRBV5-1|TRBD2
TGCGCCAGCAGCCTCAGGACTAGCGGTCCCTACGAGCAGTACTTC
CASSLRTSGPYEQYF
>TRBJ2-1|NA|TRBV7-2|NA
TGTGCCAGCAGCTTAGACAGGTACAATGAGCAGTTCTTC
CASSLDRYNEQFF
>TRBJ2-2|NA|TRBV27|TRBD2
TGTGCCAGCAGTTTTCGGGAGGCCGGGGAGCTGTTTTTT
CASSFREAGELFF
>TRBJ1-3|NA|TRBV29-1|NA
TGCAGCGTTGAAGATCAGGGAAACACCATATATTTT
CSVEDQGNTIYF
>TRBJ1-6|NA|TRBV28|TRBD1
TGTGCCAGCAGTCCGGGACAGGGACATTCACCCCTCCACTTT
CASSPGQGHSPLHF
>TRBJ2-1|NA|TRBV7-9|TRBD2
TGTGCCAGCAGCTCGACGGGACTAGCGGGGGACAATGAGCAGTTCTTC
CASSSTGLAGDNEQFF
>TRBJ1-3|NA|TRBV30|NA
TGTGCTTCCGAGGGGTCTGGAAACACCATATATTTT
CASEGSGNTIYF
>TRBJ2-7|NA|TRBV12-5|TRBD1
TGTGCTAGTGCCCTGTCCGGGACAGGGACCTACGAGCAGTACTTC
CASALSGTGTYEQYF
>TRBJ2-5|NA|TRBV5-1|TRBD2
TGCGCCAGCAGCTTGGCGGGACTAGCCCAAGAGACCCAGTACTTC
CASSLAGLAQETQYF
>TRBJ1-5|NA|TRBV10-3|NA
TGTGCCATCAGTGAGACACAGAGGAATCCCAATCAGCCCCAGCATTTT
CAISETQRNPNQPQHF
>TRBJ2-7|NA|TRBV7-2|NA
TGTGCCAGCAGCCCGGAGAACTACGAGCAGTACTTC
CASSPENYEQYF
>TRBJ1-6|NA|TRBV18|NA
TGTGCCAGCTCACCACAGGGTGTGGGGAATTCACCCCTCCACTTT
CASSPQGVGNSPLHF
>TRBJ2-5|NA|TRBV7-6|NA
TGTGCCAGCAGCTTGTACTTTAAGGGTTGGGAGACCCAGTACTTC
CASSLYFKGWETQYF
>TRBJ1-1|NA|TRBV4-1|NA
TGCGCCAGCAGCCAAAGGAAACTTCTGGGGCAGAGGAACACTGAAGCTTTCTTT
CASSQRKLLGQRNTEAFF
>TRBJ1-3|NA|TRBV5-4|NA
TGTGCCAGCAGCAAGACTATGGGCTCTGGAAACACCATATATTTT
CASSKTMGSGNTIYF
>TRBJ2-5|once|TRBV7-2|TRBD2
TGTGCCAGCAGCTTAGCGGGGGGGAACCAAGAGACCCAGTACTTC
CASSLAGGNQETQYF
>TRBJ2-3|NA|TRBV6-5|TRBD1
TGTGCCAGCAGTCAACGGGGACAGGGAACTACGCAGTATTTT
CASSQRGQGTTQYF
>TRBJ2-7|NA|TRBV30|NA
TGTGCCTGGAGTGTACAGGGCTACGAGCAGTACTTC
CAWSVQGYEQYF
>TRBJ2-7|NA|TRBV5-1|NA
TGCGCCAGCAGATACCAGGGCGGGGGCCCCTACGAGCAGTACTTC
CASRYQGGGPYEQYF
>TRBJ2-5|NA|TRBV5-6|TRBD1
TGTGCCAGCAGCTCAGTGTTAACCTCCAGACAGGGGTGGTCGGAGACCCAGTACTTC
CASSSVLTSRQGWSETQYF
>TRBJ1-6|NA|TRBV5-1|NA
TGCGCCAGCAGCTTGGAAGGCAGAGCTAATTCACCCCTCCACTTT
CASSLEGRANSPLHF
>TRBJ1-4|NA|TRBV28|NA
TGTGCCAGCAAGGGCAGGGCGGCAACTAATGAAAAACTGTTTTTT
CASKGRAATNEKLFF